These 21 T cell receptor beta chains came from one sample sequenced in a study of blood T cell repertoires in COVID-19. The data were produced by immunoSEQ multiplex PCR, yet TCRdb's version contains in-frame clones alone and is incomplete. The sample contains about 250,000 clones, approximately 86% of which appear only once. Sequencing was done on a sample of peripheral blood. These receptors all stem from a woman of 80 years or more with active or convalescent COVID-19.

The CDR3: CASRPGNYGYTF. CDR3 bases: TGTGCCAGCAGGCCGGGGAACTATGGCTACACCTTC. The chain carries TRBV25-1 and TRBJ1-2, with D hard to call. Germline CDR1 MGHDK, CDR2 SYGVNS. The V end was cut by 6 bases, the J end by 2 bases, with 7 bases between. The CDR3 is 12 amino acids.

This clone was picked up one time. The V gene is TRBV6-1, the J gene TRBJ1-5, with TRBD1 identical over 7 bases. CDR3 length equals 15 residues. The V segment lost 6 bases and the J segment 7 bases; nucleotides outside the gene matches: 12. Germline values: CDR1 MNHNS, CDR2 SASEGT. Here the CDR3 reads CASSENTGERQPQHF. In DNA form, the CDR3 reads TGTGCCAGCAGCGAAAATACAGGGGAGAGACAGCCCCAGCATTTT.

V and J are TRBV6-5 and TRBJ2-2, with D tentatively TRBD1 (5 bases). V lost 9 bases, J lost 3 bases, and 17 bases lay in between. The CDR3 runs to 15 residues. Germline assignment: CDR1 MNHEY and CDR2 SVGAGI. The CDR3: CASKLGVGDTGELFF. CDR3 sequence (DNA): TGTGCCAGTAAGCTAGGGGTAGGCGACACCGGGGAGCTGTTTTTT.

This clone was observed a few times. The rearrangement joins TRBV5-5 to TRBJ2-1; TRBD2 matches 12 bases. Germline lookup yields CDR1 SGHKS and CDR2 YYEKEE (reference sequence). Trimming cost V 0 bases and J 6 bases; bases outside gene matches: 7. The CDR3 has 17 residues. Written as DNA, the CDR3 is TGTGCCAGCAGCTTGGTTCCTAGCGGGAGGGTTGGCAATGAGCAGTTCTTC. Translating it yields CASSLVPSGRVGNEQFF. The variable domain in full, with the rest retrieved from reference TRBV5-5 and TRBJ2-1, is DAGVTQSPTHLIKTRGQQVTLRCSPISGHKSVSWYQQVLGQGPQFIFQYYEKEERGRGNFPDRFSARQFPNYSSELNVNALLLGDSALYLCASSLVPSGRVGNEQFFGPGTRLTVL.

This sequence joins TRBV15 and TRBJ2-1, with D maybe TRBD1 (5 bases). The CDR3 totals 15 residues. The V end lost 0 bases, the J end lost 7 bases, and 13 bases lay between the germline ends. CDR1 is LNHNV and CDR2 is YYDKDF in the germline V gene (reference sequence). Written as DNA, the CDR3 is TGTGCCACCAGCAGAGATAAACTAAAGGGGAATGAGCAGTTCTTC. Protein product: CATSRDKLKGNEQFF.

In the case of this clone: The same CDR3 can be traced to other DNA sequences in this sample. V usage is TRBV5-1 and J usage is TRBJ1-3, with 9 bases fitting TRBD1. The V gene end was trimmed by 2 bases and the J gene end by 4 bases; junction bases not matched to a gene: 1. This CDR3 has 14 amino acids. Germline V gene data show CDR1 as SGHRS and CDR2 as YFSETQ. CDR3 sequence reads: CASSFGTGGNTIYF. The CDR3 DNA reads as TGCGCCAGCAGCTTCGGGACAGGGGGAAACACCATATATTTT.

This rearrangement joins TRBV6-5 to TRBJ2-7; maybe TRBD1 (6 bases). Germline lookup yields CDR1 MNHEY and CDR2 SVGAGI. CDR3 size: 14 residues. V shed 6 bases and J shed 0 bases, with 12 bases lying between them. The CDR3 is CASRPRGSSYEQYF. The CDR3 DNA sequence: TGTGCCAGCAGGCCCAGGGGTTCCTCCTACGAGCAGTACTTC.

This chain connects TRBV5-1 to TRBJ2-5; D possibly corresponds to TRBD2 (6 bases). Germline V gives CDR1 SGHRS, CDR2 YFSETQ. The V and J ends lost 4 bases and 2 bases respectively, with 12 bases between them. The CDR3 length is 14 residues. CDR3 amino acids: CASSIWDSQETQYF. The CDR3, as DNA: TGCGCCAGCAGCATCTGGGACTCGCAAGAGACCCAGTACTTC. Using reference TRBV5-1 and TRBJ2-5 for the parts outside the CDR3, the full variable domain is KAGVTQTPRYLIKTRGQQVTLSCSPISGHRSVSWYQQTPGQGLQFLFEYFSETQRNKGNFPGRFSGRQFSNSRSEMNVSTLELGDSALYLCASSIWDSQETQYFGPGTRLLVL.

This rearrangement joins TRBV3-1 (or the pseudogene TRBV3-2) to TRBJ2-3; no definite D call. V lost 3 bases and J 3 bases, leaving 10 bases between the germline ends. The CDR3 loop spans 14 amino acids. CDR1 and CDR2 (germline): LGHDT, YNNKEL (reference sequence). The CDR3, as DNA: TGTGCCAGCAGCCATGGGCCCCTGACAGATACGCAGTATTTT. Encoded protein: CASSHGPLTDTQYF.

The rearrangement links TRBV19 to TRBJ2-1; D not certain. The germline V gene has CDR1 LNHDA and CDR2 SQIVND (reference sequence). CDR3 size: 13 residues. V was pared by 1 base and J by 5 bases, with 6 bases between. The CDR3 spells CASSIGPNNEQFF. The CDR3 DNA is TGTGCCAGTAGTATAGGGCCAAACAATGAGCAGTTCTTC.

CDR3 protein: CASSLDRVSGYTF. The CDR3 bases are TGTGCCAGCAGCTTAGATCGGGTTAGCGGCTACACCTTC. This chain joins TRBV11-2 and TRBJ1-2; D ambiguous. The V gene's germline CDR1 is SGHAT and CDR2 FQNNGV. The CDR3 spans 13 residues. V lost 0 bases to trimming and J lost 8 bases, with 10 bases between them.

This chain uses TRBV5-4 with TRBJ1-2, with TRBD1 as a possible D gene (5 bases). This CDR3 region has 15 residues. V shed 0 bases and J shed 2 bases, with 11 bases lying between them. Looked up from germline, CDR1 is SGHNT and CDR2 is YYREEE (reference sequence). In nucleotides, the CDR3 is TGTGCCAGCAGCTTGGTGACAGCTTACAACTATGGCTACACCTTC. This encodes CASSLVTAYNYGYTF.

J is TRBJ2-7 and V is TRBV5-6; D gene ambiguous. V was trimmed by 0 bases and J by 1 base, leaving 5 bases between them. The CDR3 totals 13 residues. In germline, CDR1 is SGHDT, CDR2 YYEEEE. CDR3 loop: CASSLAGSYEQYF. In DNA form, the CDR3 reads TGTGCCAGCAGCTTGGCAGGATCCTACGAGCAGTACTTC.

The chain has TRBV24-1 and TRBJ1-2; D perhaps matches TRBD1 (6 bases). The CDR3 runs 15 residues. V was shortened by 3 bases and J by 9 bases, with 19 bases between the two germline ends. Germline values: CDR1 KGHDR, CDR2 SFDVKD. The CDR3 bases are TGTGCCACCAGTGATAATTCTTATTCCAGGGACAGCTACACCTTC. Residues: CATSDNSYSRDSYTF.

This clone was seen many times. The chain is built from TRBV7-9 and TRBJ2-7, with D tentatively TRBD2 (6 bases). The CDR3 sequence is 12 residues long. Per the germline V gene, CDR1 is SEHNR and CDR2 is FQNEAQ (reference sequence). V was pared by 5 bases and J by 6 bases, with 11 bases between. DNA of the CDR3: TGTGCCAGCAGCACCCCCGGGGGCGAGCAGTACTTC. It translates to CASSTPGGEQYF.

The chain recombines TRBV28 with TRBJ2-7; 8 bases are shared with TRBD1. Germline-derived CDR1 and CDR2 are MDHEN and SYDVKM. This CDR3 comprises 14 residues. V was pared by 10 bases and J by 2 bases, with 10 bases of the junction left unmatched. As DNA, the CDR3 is TGTGCCACCGTCCCGACAGGGGATCCCTACGAGCAGTACTTC. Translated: CATVPTGDPYEQYF.

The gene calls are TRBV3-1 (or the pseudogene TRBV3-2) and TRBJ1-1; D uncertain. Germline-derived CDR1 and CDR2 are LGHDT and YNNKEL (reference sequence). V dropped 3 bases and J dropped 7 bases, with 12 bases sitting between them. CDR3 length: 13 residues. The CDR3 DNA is TGTGCCAGCAGCCACACAGCCGAAAATGAAGCTTTCTTT. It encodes CASSHTAENEAFF.

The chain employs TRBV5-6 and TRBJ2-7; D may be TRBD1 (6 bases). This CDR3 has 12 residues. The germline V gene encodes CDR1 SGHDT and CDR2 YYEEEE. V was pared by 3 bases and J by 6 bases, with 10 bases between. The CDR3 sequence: CASSSGVGEQYF. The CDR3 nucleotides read TGTGCCAGCAGCTCAGGGGTCGGCGAGCAGTACTTC.

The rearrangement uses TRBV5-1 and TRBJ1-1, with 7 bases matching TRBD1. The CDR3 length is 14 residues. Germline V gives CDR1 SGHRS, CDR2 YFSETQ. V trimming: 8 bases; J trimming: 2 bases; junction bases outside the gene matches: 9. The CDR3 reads CASALGTVNTEAFF. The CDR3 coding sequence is TGCGCCAGTGCTTTGGGGACAGTTAACACTGAAGCTTTCTTT.

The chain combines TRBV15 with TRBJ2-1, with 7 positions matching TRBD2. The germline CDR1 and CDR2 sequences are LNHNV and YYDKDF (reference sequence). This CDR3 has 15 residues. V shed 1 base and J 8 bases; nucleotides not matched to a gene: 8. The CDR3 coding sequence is TGTGCCACCAGCAGAGGGCGGGAGAAGGGGCATGAGCAGTTCTTC. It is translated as CATSRGREKGHEQFF.

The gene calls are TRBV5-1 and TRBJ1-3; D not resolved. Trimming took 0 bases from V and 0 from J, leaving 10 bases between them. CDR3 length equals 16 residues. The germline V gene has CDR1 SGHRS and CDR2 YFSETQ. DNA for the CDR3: TGCGCCAGCAGCTTGGGGGTAGCCGGCTCTGGAAACACCATATATTTT. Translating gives CASSLGVAGSGNTIYF.